This TCR beta chain was identified during a study of shared clonotypes between healthy human individuals (dated by TCRdb to the early 2020s). Regarding the research as a whole: The cohort included a few men and a couple of women between 18 and 49 years of age. For each donor, CD4 naive and CD4 memory were each run on three plates, CD8 naive on two plates, and CD8 memory on one plate. The study deeply sequenced blood TCR repertoires of five healthy adults to estimate repertoire size and the extent of clonotype sharing between individuals. To increase sequencing depth and limit assay-specific biases, TCR repertoire library preparation and sequencing were carried out by different laboratories using diverse techniques. Between about 0.9 and 9 billion PBMCs per donor were obtained by leukapheresis. The research as a whole found: When several donors were compared, the shared fraction of clonotypes was around 4.6% for naive CD4, more than 3% for naive CD8, 2.3% for memory CD4, and around 0.37% for memory CD8. Estimated clonotype richness was generally larger for naive than for memory subsets. Sampling was restricted to blood, and TCR repertoires in tissue are likely to differ from TCR repertoires in blood. Pairwise subsampling led to the expectation that sequencing depth would affect the degree of clonotype sharing among donors. The small number of donors limited the genetic and exposure-history diversity represented. Compared with non-shared clonotypes, the clonotypes found in all four sorted-subset donors had higher generation probabilities. Incomplete sequencing was indicated by rarefaction of sorted-subset datasets, despite the large sequencing depth.

TCR CDR3 regions were amplified from genomic DNA by multiplex PCR using the deep immunoSEQ assay. Genomic DNA extracted from each cell subset was distributed evenly over all wells of several immunoSEQ 96-well plates, and each plate served as one replicate. For sorted subsets, 200 ng of genomic DNA, equivalent to around 30,000 T cell genomes, went into each replicate PCR. Purified libraries were quantified with a Qubit 3.0 fluorometer, sized on a Bioanalyzer 2100, and re-quantified with the KAPA Library Quantification kit. A separate single-read 150-cycle Illumina NextSeq 550 flow cell was used to sequence each immunoSEQ 96-well plate. On the study's bioinformatics: Because the immunoSEQ output held only junctional sequences and lacked quality scores, the filtering could not match the filtering applied to full-length reads. Sequences were annotated with PyIR, a Python wrapper for IgBLAST v1.9, and V/J genes and CDR3 were assigned using IMGT germline references. Reads with weak V/J assignments (E-value above 1e-6), missing CDR3, stop codons, out-of-frame junctions, or ambiguous translated residues were removed. A V3J clonotype was defined by an identical inferred V gene, J gene, and CDR3 amino acid sequence. To compute the percentage overlap between repertoires, the number of shared unique clonotypes was divided by the size of the smaller repertoire. Repertoire richness was assessed with RTK rarefaction, the Chao1 estimator, and Recon v2.1 estimates of unobserved clonotypes. For all TCRbeta clonotypes obtained by the gDNA method from a handful of donors, generation probabilities were computed with OLGA. TCRdb took this table from immuneACCESS and kept in-frame rearrangements with V and J called. Such tables lack part of the clones; where checked against another copy, unresolved V genes explain under half of the gap, and the rest is unexplained. The V and J calls and clone size are taken from that table; D and trimming were inferred from the DNA. For this sample the table gives fewer than 850,000 clones, of which about two thirds were detected only once. Clones ranked in the top ten supply roughly 1.8% of the sample.

The donors were healthy, HIV-negative adults who had no recently reported acute infections or vaccinations. All donors were Caucasian adults living in Nashville, Tennessee, USA. CD4+ T cells were enriched by magnetic negative selection, after which naive cells were positively selected on CD45RA and the negative fraction was taken as the memory subset. After blood collection by leukapheresis, PBMCs were isolated using Ficoll-Histopaque density gradient centrifugation and then cryopreserved in the vapor phase of liquid nitrogen. Purity and quantity of every magnetically sorted T cell population were checked by analytical flow cytometry. Each sorted fraction had its genomic DNA isolated and then quantified by UV absorbance on a Nanodrop 2000c. V gives up 5 bases and J gives up 2 bases, and the segment between their germline ends measures 15 bases. CDR1 is given as SNHLY and CDR2 as FYNNEI, both from the germline V gene. The CDR3 goes from the cysteine to the phenylalanine over 16 residues. CDR3 DNA only is kept here, 48 bases in frame from base 1.

Details on this clone: The antigen it binds to is not known. Base quality data are lacking; no much larger clone is found one base away.

Input material: memory CD4+ T cells sorted from blood. The sample's cell subset or site label, decoded: CD45RA-negative fraction. The receptor's source is a woman in her thirties in good health. The chain joins TRBV2 to TRBJ2-2, with the D call perhaps TRBD1 or TRBD2, each one matching 5 bases. Here is the DNA: TGTGCCAGCAGTATCGAGGGGCTGGGCAACACCGGGGAGCTGTTTTTT. Translation gives CASSIEGLGNTGELFF.